This TCR beta chain was observed in a study of blood T cells in healthy people across ages. As concerns this clonotype: What it recognizes is unknown.

Notes on the study in general: Strong correlation linked observed beta diversity and percent naive T cells. Roughly linear age-related decline in beta diversity appeared, significant by age around 38. The study could not conclusively compare naive and antigen-experienced cells, given its unsorted PBMCs.

With a J-beta primer mix and a sample-barcoded 5' primer, a second PCR ran roughly 6 to 11 cycles. TCRdb reanalysed the 5' RACE reads using MiXCR and keeps one entry per CDR3 protein. Seen here are approximately 2,000,000 distinct CDR3 sequences, roughly two fifths observed once, and the top ten hold more than 20%. With 2 bases clipped from V and 4 bases from J, the junction kept 5 bases outside the gene matches. The CDR3 has 15 amino acids. Germline CDR1 is MNHNY and CDR2 is SVGAGI (reference sequence). Sequenced material: blood. The rearrangement uses TRBV6-6 and TRBJ2-1; the match to TRBD2 covers 7 bases. The sequence was obtained from a human donor in good health. CDR3 coding DNA: TGTGCCAGCAGTTACGGACTAGGCCAATACAATGAGCAGTTCTTC. Protein: CASSYGLGQYNEQFF.